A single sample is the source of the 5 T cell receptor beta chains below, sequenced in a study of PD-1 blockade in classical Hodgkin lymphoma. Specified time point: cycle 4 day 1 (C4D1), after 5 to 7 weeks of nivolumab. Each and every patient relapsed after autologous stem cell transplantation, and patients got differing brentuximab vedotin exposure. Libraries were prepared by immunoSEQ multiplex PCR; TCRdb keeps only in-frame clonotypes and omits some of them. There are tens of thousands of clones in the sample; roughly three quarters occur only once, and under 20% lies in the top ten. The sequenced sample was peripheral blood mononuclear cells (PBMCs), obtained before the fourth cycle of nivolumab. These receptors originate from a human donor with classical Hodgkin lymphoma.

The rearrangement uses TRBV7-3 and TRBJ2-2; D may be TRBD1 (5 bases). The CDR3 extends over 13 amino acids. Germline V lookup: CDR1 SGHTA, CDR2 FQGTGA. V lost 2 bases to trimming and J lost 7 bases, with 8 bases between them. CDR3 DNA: TGTGCCAGCAGCTTAGACAGCGTCGGGGAGCTGTTTTTT. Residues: CASSLDSVGELFF.

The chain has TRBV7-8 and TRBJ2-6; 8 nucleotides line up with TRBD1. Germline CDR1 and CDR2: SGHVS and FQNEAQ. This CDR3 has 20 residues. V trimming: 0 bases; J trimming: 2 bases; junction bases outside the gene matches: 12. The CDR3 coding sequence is TGTGCCAGCAGCTTAGCGTTAGTAGGACAGGGTGTAGCTGGGGCCAACGTCCTGACTTTC. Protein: CASSLALVGQGVAGANVLTF.

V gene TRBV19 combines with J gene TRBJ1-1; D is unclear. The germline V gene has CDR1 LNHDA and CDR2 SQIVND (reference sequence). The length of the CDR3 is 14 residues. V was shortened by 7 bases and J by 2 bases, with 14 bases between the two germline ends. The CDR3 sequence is CASTSSDINTEAFF. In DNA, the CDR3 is TGTGCCAGTACTTCATCAGATATTAACACTGAAGCTTTCTTT.

CDR3 loop: CASSGQGQETQYF. CDR3 DNA: TGCGCCAGCAGCGGACAGGGGCAAGAGACCCAGTACTTC. This chain uses TRBV5-1 with TRBJ2-5; 9 nucleotides align to TRBD1. CDR1 is SGHRS and CDR2 is YFSETQ in the germline V gene. V shed 4 bases, J shed 2 bases, and the junction held 0 bases outside the gene matches. The CDR3 has 13 amino acids.

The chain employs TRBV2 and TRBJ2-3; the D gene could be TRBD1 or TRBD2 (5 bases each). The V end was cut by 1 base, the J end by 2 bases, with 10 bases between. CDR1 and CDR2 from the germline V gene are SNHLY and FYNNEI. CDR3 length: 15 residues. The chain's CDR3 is CASSEVVGDTDTQYF. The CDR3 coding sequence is TGTGCCAGCAGTGAAGTTGTGGGGGACACAGATACGCAGTATTTT. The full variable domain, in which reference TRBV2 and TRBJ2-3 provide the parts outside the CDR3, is EPEVTQTPSHQVTQMGQEVILRCVPISNHLYFYWYRQILGQKVEFLVSFYNNEISEKSEIFDDQFSVERPDGSNFTLKIRSTKLEDSAMYFCASSEVVGDTDTQYFGPGTRLTVL.